A selection of T cell receptor beta chains follows, all from one sample in a study of OX40 agonist ivuxolimab in advanced cancers. The method was immunoSEQ multiplex PCR; TCRdb's version includes in-frame clones alone and lacks a portion of them. The sample has tens of thousands of clones; roughly nine tenths are singletons. Here the sequenced sample was CD4+ or CD8+ T cells sorted from blood, taken in a trial of the OX40 agonist ivuxolimab. The receptors were gathered from an adult with an advanced solid tumor such as melanoma, head and neck, liver or kidney cancer. CDR3s leave out the opening cysteine and the closing phenylalanine or tryptophan. The order of the fields is V gene, CDR3 protein.

V: TRBV5-1
CDR3: ASSLTGYQETQY

V: TRBV7-2
CDR3: ASSPLAGATYNEQF

V: TRBV13
CDR3: ASSSGTSGQPGYTDTQY

V: TRBV7-2
CDR3: ASSPRVGENEQF

V: TRBV19
CDR3: ASSRLRWDRDGMSYNSPLH

V: TRBV9
CDR3: ASSSVATSTDTQY

V: TRBV5-1
CDR3: ASSLAGAGADTQY

V: TRBV7-2
CDR3: ASSLAKAYEQY

V: TRBV11-2
CDR3: ASSPRGGSGNTIY

V: TRBV7-2
CDR3: ASSSGLAATGELF

V: TRBV7-3
CDR3: ASSLGRNTGELF

V: TRBV15
CDR3: ATSPRGSHYEQY

V: TRBV6-5
CDR3: ASSSKGLALREQY

V: TRBV6-6
CDR3: ASSPRLGGKNIQY

V: TRBV7-2
CDR3: ASSFQGASDYGYT

V: TRBV19
CDR3: ASSLQTVSYNEQF

V: TRBV7-9
CDR3: ASSELGTGDQPQH

V: TRBV5-1
CDR3: ASSSGATASDTQY

V: TRBV5-4
CDR3: ASSSWSSAETQY

V: TRBV5-4
CDR3: ASSLRDIEYEQF

V: TRBV9
CDR3: ASTEDAGQDSGEQY

V: TRBV19
CDR3: ASSIGLNYGYT

V: TRBV7-2
CDR3: ASSLGPGQTEKLF

V: TRBV19
CDR3: ASKGNSYNEQF

V: TRBV30
CDR3: AWSLDQETQY

V: TRBV5-1
CDR3: ASSLVLEGSSYEQY

V: TRBV5-1
CDR3: ASSEGPQNEKLF

V: TRBV6-5
CDR3: ASCSGGDLVTQY

V: TRBV2
CDR3: ASSDFPGLNGYT

V: TRBV7-2
CDR3: ASSSPVGTDTQY

V: TRBV6-6
CDR3: ASSYRQGGNQPQH

V: TRBV7-7
CDR3: ASSAAGGPETQY

V: TRBV5-4
CDR3: ASSLDPGELF

V: TRBV5-1
CDR3: ASSPPGGVGETQY

V: TRBV6-1
CDR3: ASSLTSGSREQY

V: TRBV14
CDR3: ASSQQGTEPQH

V: TRBV5-5
CDR3: ASSPNAETQY

V: TRBV5-8
CDR3: ASSSYRVAHNEQF

V: TRBV7-3
CDR3: ASSLNGQGAYNEQF

V: TRBV19
CDR3: ASSSNSGANVLT

V: TRBV6-5
CDR3: ASSYGGNTGELF

V: TRBV7-2
CDR3: ASSPQGALTNEKLF

V: TRBV7-3
CDR3: ASSKEGNPSYEQY

V: TRBV30
CDR3: AWSALGGSNQPQH

V: TRBV18
CDR3: ASSPPGQSNEKLF

V: TRBV5-1
CDR3: ASSGGLADSNTGELF

V: TRBV5-1
CDR3: ASSSTGGSARETYNEQF

V: TRBV6-1
CDR3: ASSGLSDTQY

V: TRBV7-2
CDR3: ASSRRASSYNSPLH

V: TRBV7-2
CDR3: ASSPGNSYNQPQH

V: TRBV15
CDR3: ATSRGQQETQY

V: TRBV6-1
CDR3: ASRTDMNTEAF

V: TRBV11-2
CDR3: ASSLDPVWRGTGELF

V: TRBV4-1
CDR3: ASSQVPSSYEQY

V: TRBV29-1
CDR3: SVGTDTFTGELF

V: TRBV29-1
CDR3: SAGQGVNTIY

V: TRBV7-2
CDR3: ASSWTGFTYEQY